This TCR beta chain was identified in a study of tissue T cells after allogeneic stem cell transplantation. Whole-study findings and limits: Some tissue clones might be persisting host cells; their alloreactivity or antigen specificity was not determined. Anatomically similar tissues had similar TCR repertoires within each patient.

Clones were read by immunoSEQ multiplex PCR, and TCRdb kept only the in-frame ones, dropping some. Of about 15,000 clones listed, roughly 70% were seen once; the top ten hold just over 0.9%. Germline assignment: CDR1 LGHNA and CDR2 YSYQKL. Trimming cost V 0 bases and J 7 bases; bases outside gene matches: 5. There are 15 residues in the CDR3. In its sample, this clone was seen a few times. Its antigen is unknown. Mouse names are used for the genes. The CDR3 extends 1 residue past the end of the read, so its final part is completed from the germline J gene. The genes are TRBV2 and TRBJ2-1; 8 bases line up with TRBD1. The clonotype originates from a female BALB/c mouse in good health. The strain's MHC haplotype is H2-d. The specimen sequenced was spleen. The DNA read from the CDR3 is TGTGCCAGCAGCCAAGATTCAGGGGGCGGGGCTGAGCAGTTC. Protein product: CASSQDSGGGAEQF. The entire CDR3 protein is CASSQDSGGGAEQFF.